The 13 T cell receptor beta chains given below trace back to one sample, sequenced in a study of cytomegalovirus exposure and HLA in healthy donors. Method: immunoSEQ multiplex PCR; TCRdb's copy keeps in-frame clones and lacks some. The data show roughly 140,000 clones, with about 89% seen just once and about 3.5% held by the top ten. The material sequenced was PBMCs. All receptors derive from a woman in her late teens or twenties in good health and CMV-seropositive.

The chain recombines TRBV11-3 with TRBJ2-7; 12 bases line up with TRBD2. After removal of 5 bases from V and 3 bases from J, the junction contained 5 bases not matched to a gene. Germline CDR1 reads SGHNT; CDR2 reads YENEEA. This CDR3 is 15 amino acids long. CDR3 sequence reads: CASSQRTSGNYEQYF. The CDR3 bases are TGTGCCAGCAGCCAGAGGACTAGCGGGAACTACGAGCAGTACTTC.

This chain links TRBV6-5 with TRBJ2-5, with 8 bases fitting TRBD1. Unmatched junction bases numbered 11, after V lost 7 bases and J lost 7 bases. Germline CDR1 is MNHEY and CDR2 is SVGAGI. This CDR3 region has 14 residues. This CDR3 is CASTSGQGLGTQYF. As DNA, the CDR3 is TGTGCCAGCACATCCGGACAGGGCCTTGGGACCCAGTACTTC.

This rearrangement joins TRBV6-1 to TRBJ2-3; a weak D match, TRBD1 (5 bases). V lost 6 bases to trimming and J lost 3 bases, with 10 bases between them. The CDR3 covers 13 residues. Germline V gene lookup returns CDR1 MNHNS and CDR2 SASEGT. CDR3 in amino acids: CASSLTGTDTQYF. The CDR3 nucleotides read TGTGCCAGCAGCCTAACAGGTACAGATACGCAGTATTTT.

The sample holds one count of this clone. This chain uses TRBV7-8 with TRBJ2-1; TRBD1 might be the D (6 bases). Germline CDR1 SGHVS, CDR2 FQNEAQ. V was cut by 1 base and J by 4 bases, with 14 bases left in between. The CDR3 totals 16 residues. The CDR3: CASSLGFRTEYNEQFF. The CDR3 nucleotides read TGTGCCAGCAGCTTAGGTTTTAGGACAGAATACAATGAGCAGTTCTTC.

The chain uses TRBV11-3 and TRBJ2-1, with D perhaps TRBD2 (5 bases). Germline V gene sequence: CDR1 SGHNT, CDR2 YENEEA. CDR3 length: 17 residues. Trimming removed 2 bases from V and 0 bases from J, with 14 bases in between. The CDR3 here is CASSLNAPTSSYNEQFF. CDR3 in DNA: TGTGCCAGCAGCTTAAATGCCCCAACTAGCTCCTACAATGAGCAGTTCTTC.

The DNA of the CDR3 is TGTGCCAGCAGCCAGGGCCCGACAGATACGCAGTATTTT. Protein product: CASSQGPTDTQYF. The chain is built from TRBV7-2 and TRBJ2-3, with D perhaps TRBD1 (5 bases). V shed 5 bases and J shed 3 bases, with 9 bases lying between them. Germline CDR1 reads SGHTA; CDR2 reads FQGNSA. This CDR3 has 13 amino acids.

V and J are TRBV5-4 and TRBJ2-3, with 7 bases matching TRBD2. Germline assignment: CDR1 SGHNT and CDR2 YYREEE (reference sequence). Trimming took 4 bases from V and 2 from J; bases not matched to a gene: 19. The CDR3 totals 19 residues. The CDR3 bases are TGTGCCAGCAGCCCCCATCCCACTACTAGCGCCTACTCCACAGATACGCAGTATTTT. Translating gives CASSPHPTTSAYSTDTQYF.

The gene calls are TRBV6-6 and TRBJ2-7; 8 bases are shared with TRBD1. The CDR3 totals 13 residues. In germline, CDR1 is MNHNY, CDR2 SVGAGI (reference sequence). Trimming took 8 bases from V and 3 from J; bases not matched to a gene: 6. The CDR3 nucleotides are TGTGCCAGCTATTCAGACAGGGGCTACGAGCAGTACTTC. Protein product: CASYSDRGYEQYF.

In nucleotides, the CDR3 is TGTGCCAGCACTAGAGACAGGGGTTCCTACAATGAGCAGTTCTTC. Protein sequence: CASTRDRGSYNEQFF. The chain uses TRBV13 and TRBJ2-1; the match to TRBD1 covers 8 bases. Germline V gives CDR1 PRHDT, CDR2 FYEKMQ (reference sequence). The CDR3 runs 15 residues. V dropped 7 bases and J dropped 1; count of bases not matched to a gene: 6.

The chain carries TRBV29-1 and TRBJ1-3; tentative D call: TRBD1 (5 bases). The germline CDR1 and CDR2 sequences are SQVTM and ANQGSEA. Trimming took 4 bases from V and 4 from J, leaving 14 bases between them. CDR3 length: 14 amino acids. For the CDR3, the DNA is TGCAGCGTTGTTGAAGGAGGGGTGGGAAACACCATATATTTT. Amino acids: CSVVEGGVGNTIYF.

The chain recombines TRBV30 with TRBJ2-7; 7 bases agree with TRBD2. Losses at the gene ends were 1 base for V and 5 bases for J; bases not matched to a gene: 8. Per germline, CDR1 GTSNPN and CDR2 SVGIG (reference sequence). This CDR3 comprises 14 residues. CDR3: CAWSGSSGRDEQYF. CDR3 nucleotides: TGTGCCTGGAGTGGCTCTAGCGGCCGGGACGAGCAGTACTTC.

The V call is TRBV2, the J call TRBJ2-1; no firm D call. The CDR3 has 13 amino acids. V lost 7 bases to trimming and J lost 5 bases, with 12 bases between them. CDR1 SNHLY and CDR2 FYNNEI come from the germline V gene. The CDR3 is CASKTARNNEQFF. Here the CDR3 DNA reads TGTGCCAGCAAGACGGCTAGGAACAATGAGCAGTTCTTC.

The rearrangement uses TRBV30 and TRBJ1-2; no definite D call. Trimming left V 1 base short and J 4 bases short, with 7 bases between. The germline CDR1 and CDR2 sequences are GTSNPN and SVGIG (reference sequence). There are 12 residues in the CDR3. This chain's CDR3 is CAWSGEGYGYTF. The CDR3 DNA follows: TGTGCCTGGAGTGGGGAGGGCTATGGCTACACCTTC.